A selection of T cell receptor beta chains follows, all from one sample in a study of blood T cell repertoires in COVID-19. Sequenced by immunoSEQ multiplex PCR; TCRdb stores in-frame clones only, minus some. Of about 150,000 clones listed, 91% are singletons. Material: peripheral blood. The receptors were gathered from a man aged 50-60 years with acute or convalescent COVID-19. The CDR3 runs from the conserved cysteine through the conserved F or W.

CDR3 protein	V gene	J gene
CASSATSGGYNEQFF	TRBV7-3	TRBJ2-1
CASSLVGLTDTQYF	TRBV11-2	TRBJ2-3
CAWSVLQGLGYTF	TRBV30	TRBJ1-2
CASSGGGSTDTQYF	TRBV5-1	TRBJ2-3
CASSQVSASGFLYEQYF	TRBV3-1/TRBV3-2	TRBJ2-7
CASSPTGVGYEQYF	TRBV11-2	TRBJ2-7
CSANLQANYGYTF	TRBV29-1	TRBJ1-2
CASKTGTSGNTIYF	TRBV28	TRBJ1-3
CATYRLAGDQETQYF	TRBV6-5	TRBJ2-5
CASGTSGGLRDTQYF	TRBV9	TRBJ2-3
CASSLVLDRDNEKLFF	TRBV7-9	TRBJ1-4
CASQGTGGGEQFF	TRBV2	TRBJ2-1
CASSDRGFGDTQYF	TRBV2	TRBJ2-3
CASSLTLTGGTDTQYF	TRBV7-3	TRBJ2-3
CASSLSRGGGGNSPLHF	TRBV7-9	TRBJ1-6
CASSWDRVAKNIQYF	TRBV28	TRBJ2-4
CSVDRVRNEQFF	TRBV29-1	TRBJ2-1
CASRAGRNNQPQHF	TRBV2	TRBJ1-5
CASTQQIANYGYTF	TRBV28	TRBJ1-2
CASSPTGLAGWQFF	TRBV6-4	TRBJ2-1
CASKLASTGELFF	TRBV12-3/TRBV12-4	TRBJ2-2
CASSSGTATNEKLFF	TRBV5-8	TRBJ1-4
CSAKGGVTGNTIYF	TRBV29-1	TRBJ1-3
CASSTRDSSIRPLHF	TRBV28	TRBJ1-6
CASSVAGGPQETQYF	TRBV9	TRBJ2-5
CSGQGNEQFF	TRBV20-1	TRBJ2-1
CAWIRDKSYNEQFF	TRBV30	TRBJ2-1
CATSDQTVYGYTF	TRBV24-1	TRBJ1-2